These T cell receptor beta chains were read from a single sample in a study of T cell responses to AZD1222 COVID-19 vaccine. Assay used: immunoSEQ multiplex PCR; TCRdb lists only in-frame clones, some missing. The sample contains roughly 120,000 clones, around 86% of which appear only once. This specimen consisted of peripheral blood, obtained on day 0 of AZD1222 vaccination. The receptors come from an adult in good health. The CDR3 runs from the conserved cysteine through the conserved F or W. The order of the fields is D gene, J gene, V gene, CDR3 protein. D genes are given only for firm matches.

TRBD1	TRBJ1-1	TRBV7-3	CASQGGGRNTEAFF
TRBD2	TRBJ2-1	TRBV28	CASSLRQGTSTYNEQFF
TRBD2	TRBJ2-3	TRBV19	CASSIPGGDFLSTDTQYF
-	TRBJ1-1	TRBV19	CASWQNTEAFF
-	TRBJ1-6	TRBV30	CAWSVGGRNSPLHF
-	TRBJ1-3	TRBV28	CASKSGDRGNTIYF
-	TRBJ1-1	TRBV4-3	CASSQDRNTEAFF
-	TRBJ2-2	TRBV24-1	CATSDLDGGREELFF
-	TRBJ2-7	TRBV19	CASSIDRQTNYEQYF
-	TRBJ2-7	TRBV11-2	CASSLGGRYYEQYF
-	TRBJ1-3	TRBV29-1	CSVDEGRFSGNTIYF
-	TRBJ2-7	TRBV6-5	CASTRTAGEQYF
-	TRBJ1-1	TRBV25-1	CASRGDSQIDAFF
-	TRBJ1-1	TRBV12-3/TRBV12-4	CASSFGHTEAFF
TRBD1	TRBJ1-2	TRBV19	CASSPPGQGFYGYTF
-	TRBJ2-2	TRBV4-3	CASSQGAGTGRTGELFF
-	TRBJ2-7	TRBV28	CASSLPTPGEQYF
TRBD2	TRBJ2-3	TRBV3-1/TRBV3-2	CASSQARGVDTQYF
TRBD1	TRBJ1-5	TRBV3-1/TRBV3-2	CASSPYRQGHQPQHF
-	TRBJ2-7	TRBV29-1	CSVVSGEQYF
TRBD2	TRBJ2-3	TRBV5-1	CASSLRSSGRDTQYF
-	TRBJ2-7	TRBV14	CASSPPGSTYEQYF
TRBD1	TRBJ1-1	TRBV19	CASSRPGTGMNTEAFF
TRBD1	TRBJ1-2	TRBV25-1	CASSEGTGSRYGYTF
-	TRBJ1-5	TRBV2	CASSGQLPQPQHF
TRBD1	TRBJ1-4	TRBV4-1	CASSQRDRGGEKLFF
TRBD2	TRBJ2-7	TRBV9	CASSVSAGRNYEQYF
TRBD2	TRBJ2-7	TRBV7-6	CASSLIAGVNHEQYF
-	TRBJ1-1	TRBV30	CAWSDKPFGAFF
-	TRBJ2-3	TRBV30	CAWSVQAGRTDTQYF
TRBD2	TRBJ2-1	TRBV5-1	CASSAGTSGISEQFF
-	TRBJ2-3	TRBV30	CASSVDRLDTQYF
TRBD2	TRBJ2-7	TRBV19	CASSNGQREGREQYF
-	TRBJ2-5	TRBV21-1	CASSRGTPPQETQYF
TRBD1	TRBJ2-3	TRBV18	CASSPPSGTGLTDTQYF
-	TRBJ1-5	TRBV5-4	CASSRGGQREQPQHF
-	TRBJ2-5	TRBV5-1	CASTYNIGQETQYF
TRBD1	TRBJ1-5	TRBV3-1/TRBV3-2	CASSHSGQGPNQPQHF
TRBD1	TRBJ1-4	TRBV7-6	CASSPTLGQINEKLFF
TRBD1	TRBJ1-5	TRBV28	CASSLGLGGTALSNQPQHF
-	TRBJ2-7	TRBV24-1	CATSDSHEQYF
-	TRBJ1-1	TRBV5-1	CASSITGRGDTEAFF
-	TRBJ1-1	TRBV6-2/TRBV6-3	CASSLDGRGSTEAFF
-	TRBJ1-2	TRBV18	CASSPPGRGASYGYTF
-	TRBJ2-1	TRBV30	CAWSVLGGFNEQFF
TRBD1	TRBJ2-5	TRBV19	CASRSGQGAQETQYF
-	TRBJ2-7	TRBV5-1	CASSLADEQYF
-	TRBJ1-2	TRBV7-9	CASSNSGRYGYTF
-	TRBJ2-4	TRBV28	CASLAGALAKNIQYF
-	TRBJ1-2	TRBV7-9	CATDRGESNYGYTF
-	TRBJ1-3	TRBV28	CASRQGGGNTIYF
-	TRBJ1-1	TRBV2	CASNPQGPSTEAFF
-	TRBJ1-1	TRBV2	CASTGNRVNTEAFF